This paragraph covers one T cell receptor beta chain sequence. The data derive from a study of OX40 agonist ivuxolimab in advanced cancers. The protocol was immunoSEQ multiplex PCR, while the TCRdb copy is restricted to in-frame clones and leaves out a portion. Found here are 55,000 to 75,000 clones, roughly four fifths of them singletons; the top ten hold about a tenth. The sample was CD4+ or CD8+ T cells sorted from blood, taken in a trial of the OX40 agonist ivuxolimab. The TCR comes from an adult with an advanced solid tumor such as melanoma, head and neck, liver or kidney cancer.

The CDR3 bases are TGTGCCAGCAGGCCCGGGGCTTTCTTT. Amino acids: CASRPGAFF. This rearrangement joins TRBV6-4 to TRBJ1-1; D is ambiguous. Germline CDR1 is MRHNA and CDR2 is SNTAGT. V was pared by 6 bases and J by 11 bases, with 7 bases between. CDR3 length: 9 residues.